These 17 T cell receptor beta chains were all obtained from the same sample, sequenced in a study of Ad26.COV2.S vaccination and SARS-CoV-2 variants. Clones were sequenced by immunoSEQ multiplex PCR, and TCRdb holds only the in-frame ones, with some missing. Found here are 250,000 or so clones, 87% of them singletons; the top ten hold 2.9%. The sample's treatment: approximately 18 received Ad26.COV2.S at low or high dose, single or two shots; 5 received placebo; per-sample allocation not given. The samples date from day 63 after the first vaccine or placebo injection. Sequenced here: peripheral blood, sampled in a trial of Ad26.COV2.S vaccine versus placebo. These receptors originate from a person aged 18-60 years who received the Ad26.COV2.S COVID-19 vaccine or a placebo.

The CDR3 coding sequence is TGTGCCAGCTCACCAGGCAGGATTAATTCACCCCTCCACTTT. Protein product: CASSPGRINSPLHF. The chain links TRBV18 to TRBJ1-6; D uncertain. Germline loops: CDR1 KGHSH, CDR2 LQKENI. The CDR3 is made up of 14 amino acids. The germline V and J ends were trimmed by 2 bases and 6 bases, with 8 bases remaining between them.

J is TRBJ2-7 and V is TRBV19, with D uncertain. The CDR3 covers 12 residues. Germline CDR1 LNHDA, CDR2 SQIVND (reference sequence). Trimming shortened V by 6 bases and J by 5 bases, and 11 bases separated the two germline ends. In DNA, the CDR3 is TGTGCCAGTAGCGGTCGCGGACACGAGCAGTACTTC. Translation gives CASSGRGHEQYF.

This clone has only one observation. The chain is built from TRBV6-6 and TRBJ1-4; D not resolved. Trimming took 6 bases from V and 0 from J, leaving 5 bases between them. Germline V gene sequence: CDR1 MNHNY, CDR2 SVGAGI (reference sequence). The CDR3 runs to 13 residues. CDR3 nucleotides: TGTGCCAGCAGGGTTGCAACTAATGAAAAACTGTTTTTT. This translates into CASRVATNEKLFF.

The chain uses TRBV15 and TRBJ1-3; no clear D. The CDR3 covers 15 residues. The V gene lost 0 bases and the J gene lost 2 bases, with 8 bases spanning the gap. Per the germline V gene, CDR1 is LNHNV and CDR2 is YYDKDF (reference sequence). CDR3: CATSRDPGTGNTIYF. The CDR3 nucleotides read TGTGCCACCAGCAGAGATCCGGGAACTGGAAACACCATATATTTT.

This chain connects TRBV30 to TRBJ2-7; D not resolved. V lost 0 bases to trimming and J lost 0 bases, with 6 bases between them. Germline V gene sequence: CDR1 GTSNPN, CDR2 SVGIG (reference sequence). This CDR3 has 13 amino acids. The CDR3 DNA follows: TGTGCCTGGAGTGTGGGTTACTCCTACGAGCAGTACTTC. Protein: CAWSVGYSYEQYF.

The genes are TRBV7-9 and TRBJ1-2, with D maybe TRBD1 (6 bases). This CDR3 has 13 residues. Looked up from germline, CDR1 is SEHNR and CDR2 is FQNEAQ (reference sequence). V was cut by 2 bases and J by 8 bases, with 12 bases left in between. This CDR3 reads CASSLWGAPGYTF. DNA of the CDR3: TGTGCCAGCAGCTTATGGGGGGCGCCCGGCTACACCTTC.

The V gene is TRBV14, the J gene TRBJ1-2, with D unclear. This CDR3 comprises 15 residues. V was clipped by 0 bases and J by 3 bases, with 11 bases between them. Looked up from germline, CDR1 is SGHDN and CDR2 is FVKESK. The CDR3 here is CASSQDLGGYYGYTF. The CDR3 coding sequence is TGTGCCAGCAGCCAAGATTTGGGCGGGTACTATGGCTACACCTTC.

The chain uses TRBV6-1 and TRBJ2-4; unclear D gene. The V and J ends lost 1 base and 4 bases respectively, with 5 bases between them. Per the germline V gene, CDR1 is MNHNS and CDR2 is SASEGT. CDR3 length equals 13 residues. The CDR3 loop is CASSEGQKNIQYF. The CDR3 coding sequence is TGTGCCAGCAGTGAAGGGCAGAAAAACATTCAGTACTTC.

V and J are TRBV9 and TRBJ2-1; 7 bases line up with TRBD2. The CDR3 length is 15 residues. From germline, CDR1 is SGDLS and CDR2 YYNGEE. With 4 bases clipped from V and 4 bases from J, the junction kept 8 bases outside the gene matches. Here the CDR3 reads CASSQSGAGYNEQFF. For the CDR3, the DNA is TGTGCCAGCAGCCAAAGCGGGGCGGGATACAATGAGCAGTTCTTC.

This chain uses TRBV6-6 with TRBJ2-3; 9 bases match TRBD1. This CDR3 comprises 14 residues. Trimming at V came to 2 bases and at J to 4 bases, leaving 1 base not matched to a gene. Germline V lookup: CDR1 MNHNY, CDR2 SVGAGI (reference sequence). The CDR3 reads CASSYRDRADTQYF. The CDR3 DNA sequence: TGTGCCAGCAGTTACCGGGACAGGGCAGATACGCAGTATTTT.

J is TRBJ1-5 and V is TRBV27, with no clear D. Germline-derived CDR1 and CDR2 are MNHEY and SMNVEV (reference sequence). The CDR3 has 13 residues. V shed 2 bases and J shed 3 bases, with 5 bases lying between them. The CDR3 DNA reads TGTGCCAGCAGTTTAGAGTTCAATCAGCCCCAGCATTTT. The encoded protein is CASSLEFNQPQHF.

The chain links TRBV9 to TRBJ2-1; 10 nucleotides match TRBD1. This CDR3 has 16 amino acids. Germline-derived CDR1 and CDR2 are SGDLS and YYNGEE. The V segment lost 4 bases and the J segment 4 bases; nucleotides outside the gene matches: 8. The CDR3 bases are TGTGCCAGCAGCATAAGCCGGGACAGGGGATACAATGAGCAGTTCTTC. Translating gives CASSISRDRGYNEQFF.

V usage is TRBV5-1 and J usage is TRBJ2-3; D is undetermined. Between the trimmed V and J ends, which lost 0 bases and 1 base, there was a span of 3 bases. Germline V gene lookup returns CDR1 SGHRS and CDR2 YFSETQ. CDR3 length: 13 amino acids. The CDR3 region is CASSLDGTDTQYF. CDR3 nucleotide sequence: TGCGCCAGCAGCTTGGACGGCACAGATACGCAGTATTTT.

The genes are TRBV3-1 (or the pseudogene TRBV3-2) and TRBJ2-2, with D unresolved. Germline loops: CDR1 LGHDT, CDR2 YNNKEL (reference sequence). Trimming stripped 5 bases from V and 6 bases from J, with 13 bases between. This CDR3 is 14 amino acids long. The CDR3 region has the DNA TGTGCCAGCAGCGCCCCTGGGTCATCCGGGGAGCTGTTTTTT. Translating gives CASSAPGSSGELFF.

The rearrangement uses TRBV2 and TRBJ1-5, with D perhaps matching TRBD1 (6 bases). There are 14 residues in the CDR3. Deletions cut 1 base from V and 7 bases from J, with 11 bases between. Germline CDR1 is SNHLY and CDR2 is FYNNEI. The CDR3 sequence: CASSEGGQRQPQHF. The CDR3, as DNA: TGTGCCAGCAGTGAAGGTGGACAGAGGCAGCCCCAGCATTTT.

This chain connects TRBV18 to TRBJ2-1; no firm D call. V shed 6 bases and J shed 0 bases, with 15 bases lying between them. This CDR3 is 16 amino acids long. Germline CDR1 is KGHSH and CDR2 is LQKENI. The CDR3 DNA reads TGTGCCAGCTCCTTACTGGGTCCCTTCTCCTACAATGAGCAGTTCTTC. This encodes CASSLLGPFSYNEQFF.

The V call is TRBV7-2, the J call TRBJ2-2, with D unclear. The CDR3 length is 16 residues. Per the germline V gene, CDR1 is SGHTA and CDR2 is FQGNSA. Trimming stripped 1 base from V and 0 bases from J, with 9 bases between. The CDR3 nucleotides read TGTGCCAGCAGCTTAGGGAGAACCTCGAACACCGGGGAGCTGTTTTTT. Its protein is CASSLGRTSNTGELFF.